Listed here are 8 T cell receptor beta chains from one sample, sequenced in a study of shared clonotypes between healthy human individuals. Only in-frame clones appear in the TCRdb table, and some are missing; sequencing was by immunoSEQ multiplex PCR. The sample has about 2 million clones, 85% to 95% seen once; the top ten hold 0.1% to 0.15%. The material sequenced was naive CD4+ T cells sorted from blood. As to subset: CD45RA+ positively selected. The receptors shown here come from a man younger than 35 in good health.

As concerns this clone: At the DNA level, this CDR3 is encoded by other sequences in the same sample as well. This chain joins TRBV10-3 and TRBJ2-7; D is unresolved. Germline loops: CDR1 ENHRY, CDR2 SYGVKD. This CDR3 contains 12 residues. Trimming pared 0 bases from V and 4 bases from J, leaving 4 bases between. The CDR3 is CAISESLYEQYF. The CDR3 bases are TGTGCCATCAGTGAGTCGCTGTACGAGCAGTACTTC.

The genes are TRBV18 and TRBJ1-6, with a possible D match to TRBD1 (5 bases). V lost 4 bases, J lost 8 bases, and 15 bases lay in between. The germline V gene has CDR1 KGHSH and CDR2 LQKENI. The CDR3 totals 15 residues. CDR3 bases: TGTGCCAGCTCACAACGGAGATGGGGGGATTCACCCCTCCACTTT. It codes for CASSQRRWGDSPLHF. The full variable domain, its missing parts supplied by reference TRBV18 and TRBJ1-6, is NAGVMQNPRHLVRRRGQEARLRCSPMKGHSHVYWYRQLPEEGLKFMVYLQKENIIDESGMPKERFSAEFPKEGPSILRIQQVVRGDSAAYFCASSQRRWGDSPLHFGNGTRLTVT.

The V and J genes are TRBV6-1 and TRBJ1-2; TRBD1 is a possible D gene (6 bases). The germline V and J ends were trimmed by 4 bases and 2 bases, with 14 bases remaining between them. CDR1 and CDR2 from the germline V gene are MNHNS and SASEGT. CDR3 size: 15 residues. CDR3 DNA sequence: TGTGCCAGCAGTGGAGTGAGGGACAACAACTATGGCTACACCTTC. Translated: CASSGVRDNNYGYTF.

The V call is TRBV5-1, the J call TRBJ2-7, with 8 bases fitting TRBD1. Trimming cost V 4 bases and J 3 bases; bases outside gene matches: 6. CDR3 size: 14 residues. Looked up from germline, CDR1 is SGHRS and CDR2 is YFSETQ. CDR3 sequence (DNA): TGCGCCAGCAGCGCCAGGGGGCCCTACTACGAGCAGTACTTC. It yields the protein CASSARGPYYEQYF.

V is TRBV10-3 and J is TRBJ2-7, with 8 bases aligning to TRBD2. CDR3 length equals 15 residues. The junction had 4 bases not matched to a gene; V was cut back by 1 base and J by 2 bases. Germline lookup yields CDR1 ENHRY and CDR2 SYGVKD. The CDR3 is CAISELLAGPYEQYF. The CDR3 DNA is TGTGCCATCAGTGAGTTATTAGCGGGGCCCTACGAGCAGTACTTC.

The chain couples TRBV28 to TRBJ1-1; tentative D call: TRBD1 (5 bases). Germline CDR1 MDHEN, CDR2 SYDVKM. With 6 bases removed from V and 11 bases from J, the gap between germline ends came to 19 bases. This CDR3 has 13 residues. CDR3 in amino acids: CASRKPKAGFAFF. The CDR3, as DNA: TGTGCCAGCAGAAAACCGAAAGCAGGGTTTGCTTTCTTT.

V and J are TRBV10-2 and TRBJ1-1; the D is unclear. CDR3 length: 13 residues. The V end was cut by 3 bases, the J end by 6 bases, with 11 bases between. Germline loops: CDR1 WSHSY, CDR2 SAAADI. CDR3 protein: CASSDREHAEAFF. In nucleotides, the CDR3 is TGCGCCAGCAGTGACAGAGAACACGCTGAAGCTTTCTTT.

V usage is TRBV9 and J usage is TRBJ2-1, with D perhaps TRBD1 or TRBD2 (5 bases each). The CDR3 totals 18 residues. V lost 3 bases to trimming and J lost 7 bases, with 26 bases between them. Per germline, CDR1 SGDLS and CDR2 YYNGEE. The chain's CDR3 is CASSAPRYDRADGNEQFF. In DNA, the CDR3 is TGTGCCAGCAGCGCGCCCCGCTACGACAGAGCGGATGGAAATGAGCAGTTCTTC.